The present T cell receptor (beta chain) was sequenced within a study of shared clonotypes between healthy human individuals. Here immunoSEQ multiplex PCR was the method, and the copy in TCRdb shows in-frame clones only, minus some. The sample gives under 1,900,000 clones, about 98.5% of which show up once; roughly 0.36% is in the top ten. Trimming took 0 bases from V and 3 from J, leaving 13 bases between them. This CDR3 has 15 amino acids. Germline values: CDR1 SGHKS, CDR2 YYEKEE (reference sequence). This clonotype was obtained from a young man in good health. The source material was naive CD4+ T cells sorted from blood. As to subset: CD45RA+ positively selected. The chain recombines TRBV5-5 with TRBJ2-7, with D perhaps assigned TRBD1 or TRBD2 (6 bases each). Here the CDR3 DNA reads TGTGCCAGCAGCTTGGCAGGGGAGGCACACTACGAGCAGTACTTC. Translation gives CASSLAGEAHYEQYF.